This T cell receptor beta chain was sequenced for a study of T cell repertoires in cytomegalovirus infection. The overall study: The authors used CMV epitopes that were HLA-C-restricted (recently identified) and HLA-B-restricted (well studied). CMV infection and matching HLA type were both indicated by public TCR beta signatures.

MiXCR, applied by TCRdb to the reads, yields one record per CDR3 protein. The sample shows some 110,000 distinct CDR3 sequences, roughly 32% of them seen only once. Note on this clonotype: Its antigen is not identified.

The study, taken as a whole, reports: The study found HLA-C-restricted CMV-specific TCR beta clonotypes dominating the ex vivo response.

J gave up 7 bases and V 6 bases, and 6 bases lay outside the gene matches. CDR1 is MNHNY, CDR2 SVGAGI, per germline (reference sequence). The CDR3 is made up of 14 amino acids. The sequences come from CD8+ T cells from cultured PBMCs, collected from culture after CMV antigen stimulation. The TCR was taken from a human donor in good health (CMV status not recorded). Some clones in this sample may be carry-over from other donors' samples. The rearrangement uses TRBV6-6 and TRBJ1-6, with 7 nucleotides matching TRBD1. CDR3 sequence reads: CASRLPGQNSPLHF. CDR3 coding DNA: TGTGCCAGCAGACTCCCGGGACAGAATTCACCCCTCCACTTT.